Listed below are T cell receptor beta chains from one sample, sequenced in a study of regulatory T cells in long-lasting Graves disease. TCRdb called the multiplex PCR reads again in MiXCR, with one record for every CDR3 protein. The sample consists of under 700,000 distinct CDR3 sequences, about 16% of them appearing once. In addition, the sample was reused for a study of T cells in Graves' hyperthyroidism and ophthalmopathy.

Sequenced here: peripheral blood mononuclear cells (PBMCs), sampled at new diagnosis, from a patient treated with antithyroid drugs. The receptors derive from a woman aged 40 to 65 with Graves disease. The CDR3 runs from the conserved cysteine through the conserved F or W. A D gene is named only where the DNA matches it firmly. Clone size, where shown, is once, few, many, or a class for clones that have expanded.

D gene	J gene	clone size	V gene	CDR3 protein	CDR3 DNA
.	TRBJ2-5	many	TRBV3-1	CASSRRAEETQYF	TGTGCCAGCAGCCGTCGAGCTGAAGAGACCCAGTACTTC
TRBD1	TRBJ1-3	many	TRBV11-2	CASSPRPGQGVRNTIYF	TGTGCCAGCAGCCCAAGGCCTGGACAGGGGGTGAGAAACACCATATATTTT
TRBD1	TRBJ2-7	many	TRBV6-1	CASSRLGQDSSYEQYF	TGTGCCAGCAGCCGGTTAGGACAGGATTCCTCCTACGAGCAGTACTTC
.	TRBJ1-1	many	TRBV11-3	CASSTRTANTEAFF	TGTGCCAGCAGCACCCGGACGGCGAACACTGAAGCTTTCTTT
.	TRBJ2-2	.	TRBV5-1	CASSLVPGVNGELFF	TGCGCCAGCAGCTTGGTTCCAGGGGTAAACGGGGAGCTGTTTTTT
.	TRBJ1-1	many	TRBV28	CASSLSMEEAFF	TGTGCCAGCAGTTTAAGTATGGAAGAAGCTTTCTTT
TRBD1	TRBJ1-1	.	TRBV29-1	CSVDGTGPMNTEAFF	TGCAGCGTTGACGGGACAGGCCCCATGAACACTGAAGCTTTCTTT
.	TRBJ2-1	few	TRBV12-3/TRBV12-4	CASSLNDSPYNEQFF	TGTGCCAGCAGTTTAAATGATTCTCCCTACAATGAGCAGTTCTTC
.	TRBJ2-3	few	TRBV11-2	CASSLVGGGDTQYF	TGTGCCAGCAGCTTAGTAGGGGGGGGGGATACGCAGTATTTT
.	TRBJ2-2	.	TRBV27	CASSLSEGTGELFF	TGTGCCAGCAGTTTATCGGAGGGGACCGGGGAGCTGTTTTTT
.	TRBJ2-2	.	TRBV6-9	CASSYLGAGVMAGELFF	TGTGCCAGCAGTTACCTCGGGGCAGGGGTAATGGCCGGGGAGCTGTTTTTT
TRBD1	TRBJ2-7	many	TRBV2	CASSGQGGGLEQYF	TGTGCCAGCAGTGGACAGGGGGGGGGTTTGGAGCAGTACTTC